This T cell receptor beta chain was sequenced in a study of T cells after yellow fever vaccination. In germline, CDR1 is SGHTA, CDR2 FQGNSA. V gave up 2 bases and J gave up 0 bases; unmatched junction bases: 2. The CDR3 extends over 15 amino acids. As TCR cDNA was made by 5'RACE template switching, a universal primer site and UMIs were added. TCRdb independently ran MiXCR on the 5' RACE reads; one entry per CDR3 protein. The sample lists about 320,000 distinct CDR3 sequences, 6.5% to 8.5% occurring once. This clonotype was seen more than once but under ten times. The antigen is unknown. General study results and limits: Abundant clonotypes from the bulk population could have been carried over as contaminants into FACS-sorted repertoires. Subsequent booster samples again held most clones from primary vaccination (roughly 95% CD4, about 86% CD8).

This chain links TRBV7-2 with TRBJ1-2, with TRBD1 matching 8 bases. The receptor's source is a young man who received the YFV17D yellow fever vaccine. Sequenced material: PBMCs, taken more than 35 days after the first yellow fever vaccination. CDR3 region: CASSLKTGANYGYTF. As DNA, the CDR3 is TGTGCCAGCAGCTTAAAGACAGGGGCTAACTATGGCTACACCTTC.